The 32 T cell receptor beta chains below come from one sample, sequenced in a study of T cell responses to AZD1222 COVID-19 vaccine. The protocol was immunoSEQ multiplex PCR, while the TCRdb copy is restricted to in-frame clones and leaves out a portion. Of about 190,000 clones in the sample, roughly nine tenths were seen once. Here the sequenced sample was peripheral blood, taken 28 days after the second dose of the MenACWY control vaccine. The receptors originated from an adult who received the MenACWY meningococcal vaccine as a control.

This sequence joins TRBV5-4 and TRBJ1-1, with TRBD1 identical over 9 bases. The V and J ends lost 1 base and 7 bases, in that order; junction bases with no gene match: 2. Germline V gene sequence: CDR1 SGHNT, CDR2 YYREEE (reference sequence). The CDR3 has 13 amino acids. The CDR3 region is CASSLLTGGEAFF. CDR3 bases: TGTGCCAGCAGCTTGTTGACAGGGGGTGAAGCTTTCTTT.

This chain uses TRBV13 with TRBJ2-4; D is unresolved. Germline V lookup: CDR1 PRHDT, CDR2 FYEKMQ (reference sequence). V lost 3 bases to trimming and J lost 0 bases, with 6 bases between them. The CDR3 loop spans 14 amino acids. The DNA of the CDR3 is TGTGCCAGCAGCTTCAGACTAGCCAAAAACATTCAGTACTTC. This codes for CASSFRLAKNIQYF.

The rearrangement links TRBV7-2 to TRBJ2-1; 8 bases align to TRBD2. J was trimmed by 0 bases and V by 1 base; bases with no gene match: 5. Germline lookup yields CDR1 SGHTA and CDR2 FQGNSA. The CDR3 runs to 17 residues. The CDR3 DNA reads TGTGCCAGCAGCTTAGTAGGGCTAGCGGGCTCCTACAATGAGCAGTTCTTC. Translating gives CASSLVGLAGSYNEQFF.

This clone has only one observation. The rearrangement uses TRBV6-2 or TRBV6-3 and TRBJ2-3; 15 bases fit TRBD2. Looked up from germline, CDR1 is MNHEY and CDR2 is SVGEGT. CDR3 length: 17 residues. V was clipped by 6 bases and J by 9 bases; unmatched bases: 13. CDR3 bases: TGTGCCAGCAGACCTCCCCGTACCGGGACTAGCGGGAGGACGCAGTATTTT. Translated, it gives CASRPPRTGTSGRTQYF.

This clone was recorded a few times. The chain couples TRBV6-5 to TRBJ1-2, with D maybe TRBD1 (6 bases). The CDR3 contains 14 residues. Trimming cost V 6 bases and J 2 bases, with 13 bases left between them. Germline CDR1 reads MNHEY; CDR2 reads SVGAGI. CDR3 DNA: TGTGCCAGCAGCTACAGGGAGGGGAACTATGGCTACACCTTC. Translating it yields CASSYREGNYGYTF.

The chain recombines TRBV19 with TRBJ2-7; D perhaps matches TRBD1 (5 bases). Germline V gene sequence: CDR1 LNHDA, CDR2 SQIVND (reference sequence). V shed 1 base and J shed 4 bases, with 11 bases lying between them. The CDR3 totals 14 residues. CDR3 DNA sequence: TGTGCCAGTAGTATAGTGGGAAGGGGTTACGAGCAGTACTTC. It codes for CASSIVGRGYEQYF.

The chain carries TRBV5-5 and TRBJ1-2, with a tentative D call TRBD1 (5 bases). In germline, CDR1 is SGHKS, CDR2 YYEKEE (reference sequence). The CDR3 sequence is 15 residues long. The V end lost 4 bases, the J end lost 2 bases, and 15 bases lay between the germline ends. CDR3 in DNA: TGTGCCAGCAGCATTGGCGGCAGGGAGAACTATGGCTACACCTTC. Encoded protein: CASSIGGRENYGYTF.

For the CDR3, the DNA is TGTGCCACCAGCAGGGGGGCAGGGACTAATGAAAAACTGTTTTTT. It is translated as CATSRGAGTNEKLFF. The V and J genes are TRBV15 and TRBJ1-4; possible D gene TRBD1, 6 bases. CDR3 length equals 15 residues. The germline CDR1 and CDR2 sequences are LNHNV and YYDKDF (reference sequence). V was trimmed by 3 bases and J by 2 bases, leaving 10 bases between them.

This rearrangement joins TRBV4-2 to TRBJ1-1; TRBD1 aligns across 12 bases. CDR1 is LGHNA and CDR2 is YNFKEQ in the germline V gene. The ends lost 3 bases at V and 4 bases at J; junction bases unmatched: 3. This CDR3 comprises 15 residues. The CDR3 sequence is CASSQGQGASTEAFF. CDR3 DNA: TGTGCCAGCAGCCAGGGACAGGGGGCGTCCACTGAAGCTTTCTTT.

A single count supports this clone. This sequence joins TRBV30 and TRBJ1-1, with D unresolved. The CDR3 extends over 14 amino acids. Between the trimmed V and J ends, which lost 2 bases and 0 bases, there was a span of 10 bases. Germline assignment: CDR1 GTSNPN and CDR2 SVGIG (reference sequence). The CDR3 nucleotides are TGTGCCTGGAGTAAGGAATCCTTGAACACTGAAGCTTTCTTT. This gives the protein CAWSKESLNTEAFF.

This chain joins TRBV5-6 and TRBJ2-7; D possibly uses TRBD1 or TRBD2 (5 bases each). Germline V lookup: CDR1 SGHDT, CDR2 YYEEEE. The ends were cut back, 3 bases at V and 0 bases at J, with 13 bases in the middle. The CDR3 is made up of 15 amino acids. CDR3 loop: CASSSGTSSSYEQYF. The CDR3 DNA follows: TGTGCCAGCAGCTCCGGGACCTCTAGCTCCTACGAGCAGTACTTC.

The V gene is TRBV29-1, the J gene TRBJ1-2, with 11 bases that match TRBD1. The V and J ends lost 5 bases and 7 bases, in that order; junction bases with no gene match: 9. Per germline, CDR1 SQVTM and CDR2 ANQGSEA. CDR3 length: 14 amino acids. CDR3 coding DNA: TGCAGCGTTACCTTGGACAGGGGGCAGAGTGGCTACACCTTC. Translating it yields CSVTLDRGQSGYTF. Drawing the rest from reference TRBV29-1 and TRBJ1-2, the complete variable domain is SAVISQKPSRDICQRGTSLTIQCQVDSQVTMMFWYRQQPGQSLTLIATANQGSEATYESGFVIDKFPISRPNLTFSTLTVSNMSPEDSSIYLCSVTLDRGQSGYTFGSGTRLTVV.

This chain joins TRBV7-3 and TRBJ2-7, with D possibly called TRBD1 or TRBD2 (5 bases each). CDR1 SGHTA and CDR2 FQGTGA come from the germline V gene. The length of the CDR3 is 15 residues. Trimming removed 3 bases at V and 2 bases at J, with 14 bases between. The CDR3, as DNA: TGTGCCAGCAGCTTGGGGCCCGGGACCCCCTACGAGCAGTACTTC. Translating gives CASSLGPGTPYEQYF.

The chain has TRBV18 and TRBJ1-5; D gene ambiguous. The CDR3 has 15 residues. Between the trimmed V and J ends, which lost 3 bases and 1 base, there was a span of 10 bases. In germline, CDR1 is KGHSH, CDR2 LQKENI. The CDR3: CASSPTGRSNQPQHF. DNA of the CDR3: TGTGCCAGCTCACCCACCGGGAGGAGCAATCAGCCCCAGCATTTT.

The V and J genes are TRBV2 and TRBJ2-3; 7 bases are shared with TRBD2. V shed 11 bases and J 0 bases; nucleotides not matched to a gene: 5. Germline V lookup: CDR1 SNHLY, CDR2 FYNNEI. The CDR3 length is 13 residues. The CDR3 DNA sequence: TGTGCCGTCCTAGCGGCCAGCACAGATACGCAGTATTTT. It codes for CAVLAASTDTQYF.

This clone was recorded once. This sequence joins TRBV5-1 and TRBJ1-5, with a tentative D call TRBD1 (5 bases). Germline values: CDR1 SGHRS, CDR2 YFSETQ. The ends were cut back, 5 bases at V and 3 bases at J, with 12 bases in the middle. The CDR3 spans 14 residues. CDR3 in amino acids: CASSPGTLNQPQHF. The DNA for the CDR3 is TGCGCCAGCAGTCCCGGGACTCTCAATCAGCCCCAGCATTTT.

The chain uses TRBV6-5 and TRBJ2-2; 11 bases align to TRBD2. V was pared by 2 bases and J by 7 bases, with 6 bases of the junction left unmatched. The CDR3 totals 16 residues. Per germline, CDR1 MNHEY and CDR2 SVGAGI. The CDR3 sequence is CASSYASGRLGGELFF. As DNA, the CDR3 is TGTGCCAGCAGTTACGCTAGCGGGAGGTTGGGCGGGGAGCTGTTTTTT.

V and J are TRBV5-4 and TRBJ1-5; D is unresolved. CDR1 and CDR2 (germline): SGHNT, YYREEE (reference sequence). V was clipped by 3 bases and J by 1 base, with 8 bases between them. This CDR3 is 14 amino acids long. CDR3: CASSSMGSNQPQHF. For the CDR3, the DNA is TGTGCCAGCAGCTCGATGGGGAGCAATCAGCCCCAGCATTTT.

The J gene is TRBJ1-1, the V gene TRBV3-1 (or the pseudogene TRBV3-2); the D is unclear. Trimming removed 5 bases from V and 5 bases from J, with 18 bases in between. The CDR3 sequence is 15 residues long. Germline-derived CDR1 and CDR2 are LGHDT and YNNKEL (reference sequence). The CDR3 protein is CASSKNLGAGTEAFF. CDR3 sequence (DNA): TGTGCCAGCAGCAAGAATTTGGGTGCGGGGACTGAAGCTTTCTTT.

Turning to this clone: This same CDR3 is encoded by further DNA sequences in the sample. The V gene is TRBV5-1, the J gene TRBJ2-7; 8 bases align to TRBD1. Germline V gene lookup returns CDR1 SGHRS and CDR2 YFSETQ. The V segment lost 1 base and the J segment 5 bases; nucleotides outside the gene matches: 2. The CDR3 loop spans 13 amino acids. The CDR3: CASSLQGAHEQYF. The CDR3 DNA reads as TGCGCCAGCAGCTTGCAGGGGGCCCACGAGCAGTACTTC.

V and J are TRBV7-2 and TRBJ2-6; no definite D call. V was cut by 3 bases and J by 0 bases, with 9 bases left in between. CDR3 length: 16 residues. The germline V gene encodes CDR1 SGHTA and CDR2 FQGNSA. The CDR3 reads CASSLLGTSGANVLTF. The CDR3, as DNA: TGTGCCAGCAGCTTGCTGGGTACCTCTGGGGCCAACGTCCTGACTTTC. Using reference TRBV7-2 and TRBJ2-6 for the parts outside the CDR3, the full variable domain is GAGVSQSPSNKVTEKGKDVELRCDPISGHTALYWYRQSLGQGLEFLIYFQGNSAPDKSGLPSDRFSAERTGGSVSTLTIQRTQQEDSAVYLCASSLLGTSGANVLTFGAGSRLTVL.

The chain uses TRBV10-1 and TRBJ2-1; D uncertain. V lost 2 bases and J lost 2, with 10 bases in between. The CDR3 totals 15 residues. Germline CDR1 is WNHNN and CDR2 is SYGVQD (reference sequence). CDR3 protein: CASSEQAMTYNEQFF. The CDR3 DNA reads TGCGCCAGCAGTGAGCAAGCCATGACCTACAATGAGCAGTTCTTC.

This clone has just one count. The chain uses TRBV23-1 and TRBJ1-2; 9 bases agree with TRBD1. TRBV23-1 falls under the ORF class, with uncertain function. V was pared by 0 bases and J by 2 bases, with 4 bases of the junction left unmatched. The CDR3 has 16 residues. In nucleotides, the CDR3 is TGCGCCAGCAGTCAATCCAGGGACAGGGTGAACTATGGCTACACCTTC. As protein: CASSQSRDRVNYGYTF.

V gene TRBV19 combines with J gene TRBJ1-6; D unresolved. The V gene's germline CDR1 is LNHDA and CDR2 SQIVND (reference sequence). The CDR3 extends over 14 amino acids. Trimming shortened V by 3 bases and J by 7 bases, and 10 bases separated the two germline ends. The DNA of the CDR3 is TGTGCCAGTAGTATTACCGACGGGAATTCACCCCTCCACTTT. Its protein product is CASSITDGNSPLHF.

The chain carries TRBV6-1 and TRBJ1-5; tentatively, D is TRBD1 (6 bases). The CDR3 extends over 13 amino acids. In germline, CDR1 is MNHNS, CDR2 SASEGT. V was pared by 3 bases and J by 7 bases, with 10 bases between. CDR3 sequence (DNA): TGTGCCAGCAGTGACAGGGGTGGACAGCCCCAGCATTTT. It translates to CASSDRGGQPQHF.

The DNA for the CDR3 is TGTGCCAGCAGCTTAGTGGCTAGCGGGAGTAGGCAGTACTTC. It translates to CASSLVASGSRQYF. The chain has TRBV11-2 and TRBJ2-7; TRBD2 matches 10 bases. This CDR3 spans 14 amino acids. V lost 1 base, J lost 9 bases, and 6 bases stayed unmatched. Germline V CDR1 and CDR2: SGHAT, FQNNGV.

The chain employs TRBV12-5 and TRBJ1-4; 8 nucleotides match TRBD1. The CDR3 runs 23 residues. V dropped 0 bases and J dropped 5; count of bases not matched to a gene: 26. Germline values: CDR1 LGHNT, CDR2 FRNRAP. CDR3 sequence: CASGLVRTSWGQATLGTNEKLFF. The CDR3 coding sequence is TGTGCTAGTGGTTTGGTACGGACATCTTGGGGACAGGCCACTCTCGGCACGAATGAAAAACTGTTTTTT.

Here the CDR3 DNA reads TGTGCCAGCATCCCGGGAACGGAAGATGAGCAGTTCTTC. Translating it yields CASIPGTEDEQFF. This chain connects TRBV2 to TRBJ2-1; possibly TRBD2 for D (5 bases). Germline assignment: CDR1 SNHLY and CDR2 FYNNEI. This CDR3 is built from 13 residues. Trimming shortened V by 7 bases and J by 8 bases, and 15 bases separated the two germline ends.

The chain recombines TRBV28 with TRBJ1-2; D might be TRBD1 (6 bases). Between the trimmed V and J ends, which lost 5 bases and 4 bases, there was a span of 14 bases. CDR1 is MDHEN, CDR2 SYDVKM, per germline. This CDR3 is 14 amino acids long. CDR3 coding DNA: TGTGCCAGCAGTACCCCAGGGGCGGTCTATGGCTACACCTTC. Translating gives CASSTPGAVYGYTF.

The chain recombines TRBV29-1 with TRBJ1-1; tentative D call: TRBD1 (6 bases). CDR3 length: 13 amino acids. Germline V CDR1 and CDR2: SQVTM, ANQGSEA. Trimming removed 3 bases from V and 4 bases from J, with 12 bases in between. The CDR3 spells CSVDTGKATEAFF. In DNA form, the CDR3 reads TGCAGCGTTGATACAGGGAAGGCCACTGAAGCTTTCTTT.

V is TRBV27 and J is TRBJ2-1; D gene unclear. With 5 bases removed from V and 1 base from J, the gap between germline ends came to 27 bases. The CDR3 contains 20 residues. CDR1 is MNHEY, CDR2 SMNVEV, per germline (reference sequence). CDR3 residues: CASSTRTGHDPRLSYNEQFF. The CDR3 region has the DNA TGTGCCAGCAGTACCCGGACGGGCCACGACCCCCGGTTATCCTACAATGAGCAGTTCTTC.

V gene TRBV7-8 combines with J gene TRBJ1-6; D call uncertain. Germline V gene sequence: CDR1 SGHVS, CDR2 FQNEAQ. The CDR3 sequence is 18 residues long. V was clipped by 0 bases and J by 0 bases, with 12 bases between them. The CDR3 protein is CASSLARPSSSYNSPLHF. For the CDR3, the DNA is TGTGCCAGCAGCTTAGCGCGTCCCTCGAGCTCCTATAATTCACCCCTCCACTTT.